The clone carrying this T cell receptor (beta chain) was seen only a few times. What it binds is unknown. The data were obtained in a study of T cell repertoires in cytomegalovirus infection. Study details: Public signatures in TCR beta pointed to CMV infection and matching HLA type.

MiXCR, run by TCRdb on the reads, gives a single entry per CDR3 protein. The sample comprises under 300,000 distinct CDR3 sequences, about 20% of which are singletons, and roughly 19% rests with the top ten. Germline CDR1 and CDR2: LNHDA and SQIVND (reference sequence). This CDR3 has 13 residues. Trimming stripped 8 bases from V and 0 bases from J, with 10 bases between. This sample comprised cultured PBMCs, obtained from culture after CMV antigen stimulation. This receptor was obtained from a human donor in good health (CMV status not recorded). Some clones in this sample may be carry-over from other donors' samples. The chain couples TRBV19 to TRBJ1-1; a weak D match, TRBD1 (6 bases). The DNA for the CDR3 is TGTGCCAGTTTCCAGGGGTTGAACACTGAAGCTTTCTTT. It encodes CASFQGLNTEAFF.